The T cell receptor beta chain under discussion was sequenced for a study of T cells in narcolepsy. Study details: Enrolled donors included narcolepsy type 1 or type 2 patients and healthy controls. Broader study findings: Autoreactive clone sequences were missing from some blood memory CD4+ repertoires.

The assay was immunoSEQ multiplex PCR, and TCRdb's table has in-frame clones only and misses some. This sample has about 30,000 clones, with 75% to 85% found just once. Points on this clone: The antigen is undetermined.

The clonotype comes from a human donor with narcolepsy. Specimen: CD45RA- memory CD4+ T cells from PBMCs.

CDR3 in DNA: TGCGCCAGCAGGGGACTAGCGGGAATTGGGTCCTACGAGCAGTACTTC. It is translated as CASRGLAGIGSYEQYF. V is TRBV4-1 and J is TRBJ2-7; TRBD2 aligns across 13 bases. Germline CDR1 MGHRA, CDR2 YSYEKL. The ends lost 6 bases at V and 1 base at J; junction bases unmatched: 6. The CDR3 loop spans 16 amino acids.